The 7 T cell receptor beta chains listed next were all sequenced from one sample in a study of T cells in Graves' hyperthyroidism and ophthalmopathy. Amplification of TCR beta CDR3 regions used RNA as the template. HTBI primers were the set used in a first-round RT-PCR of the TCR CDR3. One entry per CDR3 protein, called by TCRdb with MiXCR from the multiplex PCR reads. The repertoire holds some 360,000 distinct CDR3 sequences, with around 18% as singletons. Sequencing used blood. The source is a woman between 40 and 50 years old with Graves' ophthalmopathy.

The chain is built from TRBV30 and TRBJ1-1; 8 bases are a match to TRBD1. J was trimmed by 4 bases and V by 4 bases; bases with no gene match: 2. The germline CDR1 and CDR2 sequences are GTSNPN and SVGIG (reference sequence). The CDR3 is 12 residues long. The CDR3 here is CAWTTGGTEAFF. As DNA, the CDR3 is TGTGCCTGGACCACAGGGGGCACTGAAGCTTTCTTT.

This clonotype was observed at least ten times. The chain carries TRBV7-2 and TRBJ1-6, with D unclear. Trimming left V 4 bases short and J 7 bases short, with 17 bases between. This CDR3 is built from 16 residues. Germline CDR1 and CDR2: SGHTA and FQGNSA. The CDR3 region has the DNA TGTGCCAGCAGCTCAGCCGCCCGAACGGGCAATTCACCCCTCCACTTT. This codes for CASSSAARTGNSPLHF.

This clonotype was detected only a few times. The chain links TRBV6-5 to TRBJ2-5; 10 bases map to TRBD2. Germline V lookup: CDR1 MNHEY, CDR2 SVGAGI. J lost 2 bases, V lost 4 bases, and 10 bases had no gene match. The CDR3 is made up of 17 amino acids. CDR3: CASSWGRTSGGQETQYF. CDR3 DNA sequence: TGTGCCAGCAGTTGGGGGAGGACTAGCGGAGGACAAGAGACCCAGTACTTC.

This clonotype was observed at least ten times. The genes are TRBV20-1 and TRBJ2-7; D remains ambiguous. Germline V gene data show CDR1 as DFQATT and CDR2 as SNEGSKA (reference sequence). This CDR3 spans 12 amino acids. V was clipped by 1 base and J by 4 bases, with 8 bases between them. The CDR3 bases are TGCAGTGCTAGAGGTTTCGCTTACGAGCAGTACTTC. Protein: CSARGFAYEQYF.

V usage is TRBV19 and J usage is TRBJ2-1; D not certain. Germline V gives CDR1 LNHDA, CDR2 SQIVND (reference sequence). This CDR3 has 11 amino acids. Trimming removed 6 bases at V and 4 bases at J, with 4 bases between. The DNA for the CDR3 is TGTGCCAGTAGGGTATACAATGAGCAGTTCTTC. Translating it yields CASRVYNEQFF. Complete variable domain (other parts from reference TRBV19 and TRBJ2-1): DGGITQSPKYLFRKEGQNVTLSCEQNLNHDAMYWYRQDPGQGLRLIYYSQIVNDFQKGDIAEGYSVSREKKESFPLTVTSAQKNPTAFYLCASRVYNEQFFGPGTRLTVL.

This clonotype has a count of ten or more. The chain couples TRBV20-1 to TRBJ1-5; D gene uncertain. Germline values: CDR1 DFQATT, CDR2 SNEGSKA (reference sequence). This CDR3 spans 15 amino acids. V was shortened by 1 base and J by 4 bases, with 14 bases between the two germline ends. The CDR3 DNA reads TGCAGTGCTAGAGTGGACTCCCGGAGGAATCAGCCCCAGCATTTT. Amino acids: CSARVDSRRNQPQHF.

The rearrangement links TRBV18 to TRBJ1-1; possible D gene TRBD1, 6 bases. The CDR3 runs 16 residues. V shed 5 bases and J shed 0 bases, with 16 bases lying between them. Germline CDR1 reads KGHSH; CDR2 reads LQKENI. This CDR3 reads CASSSPGHGVNTEAFF. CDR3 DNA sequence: TGTGCCAGCTCATCTCCGGGACATGGAGTGAACACTGAAGCTTTCTTT.